Below, 25 T cell receptor beta chains from the same sample are listed, as sequenced in a study of spatial heterogeneity in lung cancer. Time point defined: blood at routine non-recurrence follow-up after resection. Using its own MiXCR run on the 5' RACE reads, TCRdb lists one record per CDR3 protein. The repertoire has approximately 16,000 distinct CDR3 sequences, around 5.9% of them found once; the top ten carry more than 20%. Source: PBMCs, taken at follow-up. Source of these receptors: a male donor with early-stage non-small cell lung cancer.

This clonotype was found many times. This chain joins TRBV12-3 or TRBV12-4 and TRBJ2-7; D is possibly TRBD1 (6 bases). The V end lost 6 bases, the J end lost 6 bases, and 15 bases lay between the germline ends. The CDR3 covers 13 residues. The CDR3 DNA follows: TGTGCCAGCAGCCAACAGGGAAGTCCCGAGCAGTACTTC. It is translated as CASSQQGSPEQYF.

By share, this clonotype ranks as medium-sized (0.01 to 0.1%). V usage is TRBV7-2 and J usage is TRBJ2-6, with D possibly being TRBD1 or TRBD2 (5 bases each). The CDR3 extends over 16 amino acids. CDR1 and CDR2 (germline): SGHTA, FQGNSA. The ends were cut back, 4 bases at V and 2 bases at J, with 12 bases in the middle. The CDR3 spells CASSSWGSAGANVLTF. Here the CDR3 DNA reads TGTGCCAGCAGCTCCTGGGGGTCGGCTGGGGCCAACGTCCTGACTTTC.

In this sample, this clonotype turned up many times. The chain employs TRBV19 and TRBJ1-2; D call uncertain. V gave up 4 bases and J gave up 2 bases, with 8 bases separating them. The germline gives CDR1 LNHDA, CDR2 SQIVND (reference sequence). The CDR3 consists of 13 residues. The CDR3 is CASSTQRNYGYTF. The DNA for the CDR3 is TGTGCCAGTAGTACCCAGCGCAACTATGGCTACACCTTC.

There are many counts of this clonotype. The chain carries TRBV28 and TRBJ1-2, with TRBD1 identical over 9 bases. V shed 4 bases and J 8 bases; nucleotides not matched to a gene: 5. CDR1 is MDHEN, CDR2 SYDVKM, per germline. The CDR3 has 13 amino acids. The CDR3 DNA sequence: TGTGCCAGCAGTTACGGACAGGGGCGAGGCTACACCTTC. Its translation is CASSYGQGRGYTF.

This clonotype was seen ten or more times. CDR3 nucleotide sequence: TGTGCCAGCAGGAAGTGGGGGAGTTCGGATACGCAGTATTTT. Translation: CASRKWGSSDTQYF. The V gene is TRBV7-2, the J gene TRBJ2-3, with D perhaps assigned TRBD1 or TRBD2 (5 bases each). The CDR3 contains 14 residues. V lost 6 bases and J lost 6, with 16 bases in between. Looked up from germline, CDR1 is SGHTA and CDR2 is FQGNSA.

This clonotype was seen many times. The chain joins TRBV7-9 to TRBJ2-7; D call uncertain. The CDR3 sequence is 13 residues long. From germline, CDR1 is SEHNR and CDR2 FQNEAQ (reference sequence). V lost 1 base and J lost 4, with 8 bases in between. CDR3 nucleotide sequence: TGTGCCAGCAGCTTAGGCAAACCGTACGAGCAGTACTTC. This encodes CASSLGKPYEQYF.

This clonotype has a count of ten or more. The genes are TRBV12-3 or TRBV12-4 and TRBJ2-3; unclear D gene. V gave up 2 bases and J gave up 0 bases, with 6 bases separating them. The CDR3 contains 14 residues. CDR3 loop: CASSLRPSTDTQYF. CDR3 coding DNA: TGTGCCAGCAGTTTACGGCCGAGCACAGATACGCAGTATTTT.

This clonotype occurred many times. This rearrangement joins TRBV19 to TRBJ1-2, with 9 bases identical to TRBD1. Trimming removed 7 bases from V and 7 bases from J; junction bases left unmatched: 10. The CDR3 runs to 14 residues. The germline V gene encodes CDR1 LNHDA and CDR2 SQIVND (reference sequence). The CDR3 bases are TGTGCCAGTACCATGGAGCGGACAGGGGCTGGCTACACCTTC. Protein: CASTMERTGAGYTF.

The chain carries TRBV6-1 and TRBJ1-1, with unresolved D. The CDR3 totals 12 residues. Germline values: CDR1 MNHNS, CDR2 SASEGT. Trimming took 2 bases from V and 4 from J, leaving 5 bases between them. In nucleotides, the CDR3 is TGTGCCAGCAGTGAACTGGGCACTGAAGCTTTCTTT. Translated, it gives CASSELGTEAFF.

This clonotype was detected ten times or more. V is TRBV20-1 and J is TRBJ2-7, with TRBD1 matching over 10 bases. CDR1 and CDR2 (germline): DFQATT, SNEGSKA (reference sequence). The CDR3 length is 13 residues. The V and J ends lost 2 bases and 7 bases, in that order; junction bases with no gene match: 5. Written as DNA, the CDR3 is TGCAGTGCTAGAAAACCGGGACAGGGGGAGCAGTACTTC. It codes for CSARKPGQGEQYF.

At least ten counts were recorded for this clonotype. The chain joins TRBV12-3 or TRBV12-4 to TRBJ2-3; D is possibly TRBD1 or TRBD2 (5 bases each). V lost 3 bases and J lost 3, with 7 bases in between. The CDR3 has 13 amino acids. The chain's CDR3 is CASSFGGTDTQYF. The CDR3 DNA reads TGTGCCAGCAGTTTTGGGGGTACAGATACGCAGTATTTT.

The J gene is TRBJ2-3, the V gene TRBV10-3; 9 bases are a match to TRBD1. The CDR3 is 13 residues long. After removal of 6 bases from V and 7 bases from J, the junction contained 5 bases not matched to a gene. Looked up from germline, CDR1 is ENHRY and CDR2 is SYGVKD. CDR3 coding DNA: TGTGCCATCAGGGTCGACAGGGGGAATACGCAGTATTTT. Its protein is CAIRVDRGNTQYF.

The sample holds many counts of this clonotype. CDR3 DNA: TGTGCCAGCAGCTTAGGGCGAATGAACACTGAAGCTTTCTTT. This codes for CASSLGRMNTEAFF. This chain uses TRBV7-9 with TRBJ1-1; D is unresolved. Looked up from germline, CDR1 is SEHNR and CDR2 is FQNEAQ (reference sequence). The CDR3 consists of 14 residues. V lost 1 base and J lost 0, with 6 bases in between. Variable domain in full (rest from reference TRBV7-9 and TRBJ1-1): DTGVSQNPRHKITKRGQNVTFRCDPISEHNRLYWYRQTLGQGPEFLTYFQNEAQLEKSRLLSDRFSAERPKGSFSTLEIQRTEQGDSAMYLCASSLGRMNTEAFFGQGTRLTVV.

This clonotype showed up many times. V is TRBV5-1 and J is TRBJ2-7, with 14 bases identical to TRBD2. Germline lookup yields CDR1 SGHRS and CDR2 YFSETQ. With 4 bases clipped from V and 2 bases from J, the junction kept 5 bases outside the gene matches. The CDR3 length is 16 residues. CDR3 bases: TGCGCCAGCAGCCCGGGGGGACTAGCGGGAGCCTACGAGCAGTACTTC. Its protein is CASSPGGLAGAYEQYF.

This clonotype was detected ten times or more. This chain links TRBV27 with TRBJ2-3, with 12 nucleotides matching TRBD2. In germline, CDR1 is MNHEY, CDR2 SMNVEV (reference sequence). The J segment lost 4 bases and the V segment lost 4 bases, leaving 3 bases of the junction unmatched. The CDR3 spans 15 residues. Here the CDR3 reads CASSSTSGSPDTQYF. For the CDR3, the DNA is TGTGCCAGCAGTTCGACTAGCGGGAGTCCAGATACGCAGTATTTT.

This clonotype was counted ten times or more. This chain joins TRBV20-1 and TRBJ2-7; TRBD2 is a possible D gene (6 bases). The CDR3 spans 14 residues. The V end lost 5 bases, the J end lost 5 bases, and 19 bases lay between the germline ends. Germline V gene data show CDR1 as DFQATT and CDR2 as SNEGSKA (reference sequence). DNA for the CDR3: TGCAGTGCTGACCGGGAACTAGCCCTAAACGAGCAGTACTTC. Protein: CSADRELALNEQYF.

Within the sample, this clonotype is medium-sized. The rearrangement joins TRBV4-3 to TRBJ2-1; the D is unclear. The CDR3 sequence is 13 residues long. The V end lost 0 bases, the J end lost 4 bases, and 4 bases lay between the germline ends. Germline values: CDR1 LGHNA, CDR2 YSLEER. CDR3 nucleotides: TGCGCCAGCAGCCAAGAAGAATACAATGAGCAGTTCTTC. This gives the protein CASSQEEYNEQFF.

This clonotype was counted at least ten times. CDR3 sequence: CASSVDSSGANVLTF. DNA for the CDR3: TGTGCCAGCAGCGTGGACAGCTCTGGGGCCAACGTCCTGACTTTC. This chain connects TRBV5-5 to TRBJ2-6; the D gene is possibly TRBD1 (6 bases). Germline CDR1 reads SGHKS; CDR2 reads YYEKEE (reference sequence). The V end was cut by 4 bases, the J end by 0 bases, with 8 bases between. The CDR3 length is 15 residues.

This clonotype was detected ten times or more. This chain connects TRBV12-3 or TRBV12-4 to TRBJ2-1; D uncertain. The CDR3 is 12 amino acids. With 3 bases removed from V and 6 bases from J, the gap between germline ends came to 6 bases. The CDR3 coding sequence is TGTGCCAGCAGTTTTTGGGGCAATGAGCAGTTCTTC. Residues: CASSFWGNEQFF.

This clonotype occurred a few times. The V gene is TRBV7-6, the J gene TRBJ2-7; D gene ambiguous. The germline gives CDR1 SGHVS, CDR2 FNYEAQ. The CDR3 extends over 14 amino acids. Trimming cost V 5 bases and J 2 bases, with 13 bases left between them. This CDR3 is CASSRNSQPYEQYF. The CDR3 DNA reads TGTGCCAGCAGCCGCAACTCGCAACCCTACGAGCAGTACTTC.

This clonotype was recorded many times. The rearrangement uses TRBV7-8 and TRBJ2-7; 7 nucleotides line up with TRBD2. The CDR3 consists of 13 residues. From germline, CDR1 is SGHVS and CDR2 FQNEAQ. The junction had 3 bases not matched to a gene; V was cut back by 7 bases and J by 0 bases. CDR3 DNA: TGTGCCAGCACTGGGAGGGTCTCCTACGAGCAGTACTTC. Protein sequence: CASTGRVSYEQYF.

This chain connects TRBV11-3 to TRBJ2-1, with 9 bases matching TRBD2. There are 17 residues in the CDR3. The V gene's germline CDR1 is SGHNT and CDR2 YENEEA. The V gene end was trimmed by 5 bases and the J gene end by 3 bases; junction bases not matched to a gene: 11. This CDR3 is CASSPKVGLASYNEQFF. The CDR3 DNA reads TGTGCCAGCAGCCCTAAAGTCGGACTAGCGAGCTACAATGAGCAGTTCTTC.

This clonotype ranks as medium-sized. V and J are TRBV29-1 and TRBJ2-3, with 12 bases matching TRBD2. The CDR3 has 14 amino acids. V gave up 4 bases and J gave up 4 bases; unmatched junction bases: 3. The germline V gene has CDR1 SQVTM and CDR2 ANQGSEA. CDR3 DNA: TGCAGCGTTGCCGGGACTAGCGGGCCAGATACGCAGTATTTT. It translates to CSVAGTSGPDTQYF.

This clonotype was observed at least ten times. The rearrangement uses TRBV9 and TRBJ2-2; a weak D match, TRBD1 (5 bases). The germline gives CDR1 SGDLS, CDR2 YYNGEE. This CDR3 has 14 residues. V was shortened by 7 bases and J by 6 bases, with 16 bases between the two germline ends. CDR3 residues: CASGLQGGPGELFF. CDR3 coding DNA: TGTGCCAGCGGTTTGCAGGGTGGACCCGGGGAGCTGTTTTTT.

This clonotype was counted ten times or more. The chain combines TRBV28 with TRBJ2-7; 9 bases map to TRBD1. The V segment lost 5 bases and the J segment 1 base; nucleotides outside the gene matches: 9. CDR1 MDHEN and CDR2 SYDVKM come from the germline V gene. The CDR3 length is 16 residues. The CDR3 loop is CASSDPGTGTSYEQYF. CDR3 sequence (DNA): TGTGCCAGCAGTGACCCGGGGACAGGGACTTCCTACGAGCAGTACTTC.